The next 23 T cell receptor beta chains were all read from a single sample in a study of vaccination and CD4 T cells after COVID-19. Their target antigens are unknown. The Oncomine TCR Beta short-read assay was what sequenced the DNA obtained from cultured CD4+ T cells. TCRdb re-called the PCR reads with MiXCR, one entry per CDR3 protein. The repertoire has about 21,000 distinct CDR3 sequences, roughly half of them found once; the top ten carry approximately 9.4%. This sample's treatment: roughly ten-day PBMC culture with coronavirus spike peptide pools or control peptides (ViraFEST assay). Sequencing was done on a sample of CD4+ T cells from blood, cultured in vitro. The receptors stem from a human donor who had recovered from COVID-19.

V usage is TRBV7-6 and J usage is TRBJ2-1, with a tentative D call TRBD1 (5 bases). The CDR3 is made up of 12 amino acids. The V gene lost 6 bases and the J gene lost 6 bases, with 9 bases spanning the gap. Germline V gene data show CDR1 as SGHVS and CDR2 as FNYEAQ. For the CDR3, the DNA is TGTGCCAGCAGTCGTAGGGGCAATGAGCAGTTCTTC. It translates to CASSRRGNEQFF.

The chain combines TRBV30 with TRBJ1-1, with D possibly TRBD1 on 5 matching bases. CDR3 length: 14 amino acids. Germline-derived CDR1 and CDR2 are GTSNPN and SVGIG (reference sequence). The V end was cut by 0 bases, the J end by 3 bases, with 11 bases between. The CDR3 nucleotides are TGTGCCTGGAGTGTACTGGGGGAGGACACTGAAGCTTTCTTT. It translates to CAWSVLGEDTEAFF.

The V gene is TRBV28, the J gene TRBJ1-5, with D perhaps TRBD1 (6 bases). The CDR3 loop spans 17 amino acids. Germline CDR1 reads MDHEN; CDR2 reads SYDVKM. Trimming shortened V by 3 bases and J by 0 bases, and 15 bases separated the two germline ends. The CDR3 nucleotides are TGTGCCAGCAGTTTCGGAAAGGACAGTCATAGCAATCAGCCCCAGCATTTT. Its translation is CASSFGKDSHSNQPQHF.

This clonotype was detected once. The J gene is TRBJ2-1, the V gene TRBV28; tentatively, D is TRBD1 or TRBD2 (6 bases each). The CDR3 loop spans 17 amino acids. Trimming took 5 bases from V and 7 from J, leaving 24 bases between them. Germline V gene data show CDR1 as MDHEN and CDR2 as SYDVKM. The CDR3 DNA reads TGTGCCAGCAGTCTGGGGGGACAACCCAGTGGAGGGAATGAGCAGTTCTTC. As protein: CASSLGGQPSGGNEQFF.

The chain uses TRBV27 and TRBJ1-1, with 7 bases identical to TRBD1. Germline V gene lookup returns CDR1 MNHEY and CDR2 SMNVEV (reference sequence). V shed 6 bases and J 4 bases; nucleotides not matched to a gene: 5. CDR3 size: 13 residues. The CDR3 nucleotides are TGTGCCAGCAGCTATCCAGGGGGCACTGAAGCTTTCTTT. Translating gives CASSYPGGTEAFF.

J is TRBJ2-5 and V is TRBV9; a possible D gene is TRBD1 (5 bases). Between the trimmed V and J ends, which lost 2 bases and 5 bases, there was a span of 16 bases. The CDR3 runs to 15 residues. In germline, CDR1 is SGDLS, CDR2 YYNGEE. CDR3 in amino acids: CASSVDGVGVETQYF. CDR3 in DNA: TGTGCCAGCAGCGTTGATGGGGTAGGGGTCGAGACCCAGTACTTC.

This chain connects TRBV30 to TRBJ2-7, with D perhaps matching TRBD1 (5 bases). Looked up from germline, CDR1 is GTSNPN and CDR2 is SVGIG (reference sequence). This CDR3 has 17 residues. Trimming removed 1 base from V and 3 bases from J, with 22 bases in between. CDR3 protein: CAWSGLNRGRPIYEQYF. The CDR3 bases are TGTGCCTGGAGTGGCCTTAATAGGGGCCGACCCATCTACGAGCAGTACTTC.

This clonotype has a handful of counts. CDR3 in DNA: TGTGCCAGCAGTTTAGTCGGTACTGGAAACACCATATATTTT. It yields the protein CASSLVGTGNTIYF. The chain employs TRBV28 and TRBJ1-3; D not certain. Germline lookup yields CDR1 MDHEN and CDR2 SYDVKM. The CDR3 has 14 amino acids. Trimming pared 2 bases from V and 2 bases from J, leaving 7 bases between.

V is TRBV19 and J is TRBJ2-1, with a tentative D call TRBD1 (7 bases). There are 14 residues in the CDR3. V was clipped by 2 bases and J by 5 bases, with 10 bases between them. From germline, CDR1 is LNHDA and CDR2 SQIVND (reference sequence). CDR3 residues: CASSIQGGHNEQFF. CDR3 DNA: TGTGCCAGTAGTATACAGGGGGGTCACAATGAGCAGTTCTTC.

The gene calls are TRBV5-4 and TRBJ2-5; 7 positions agree with TRBD1. CDR1 is SGHNT, CDR2 YYREEE, per germline (reference sequence). The CDR3 totals 15 residues. After removal of 4 bases from V and 4 bases from J, the junction contained 10 bases not matched to a gene. CDR3 DNA: TGTGCCAGCAGCCCGTGGACAGGCAAGAGAGAGACCCAGTACTTC. It encodes CASSPWTGKRETQYF.

Here the CDR3 reads CAWSETLNYGYTF. The CDR3 DNA sequence: TGTGCCTGGAGCGAAACACTGAACTATGGCTACACCTTC. The V gene is TRBV30, the J gene TRBJ1-2; D is undetermined. In germline, CDR1 is GTSNPN, CDR2 SVGIG (reference sequence). This CDR3 has 13 amino acids. V was trimmed by 3 bases and J by 2 bases, leaving 10 bases between them.

V is TRBV7-8 and J is TRBJ2-2; 10 bases line up with TRBD1. Germline CDR1 reads SGHVS; CDR2 reads FQNEAQ. The J segment lost 2 bases and the V segment lost 5 bases, leaving 5 bases of the junction unmatched. CDR3 length equals 16 residues. CDR3 DNA sequence: TGTGCCAGCAGCCGTAGGGACAGGGGCAACACCGGGGAGCTGTTTTTT. Translation gives CASSRRDRGNTGELFF. Based on the CDR3 plus reference TRBV7-8 and TRBJ2-2, the full variable domain is GAGVSQSPRYKVAKRGQDVALRCDPISGHVSLFWYQQALGQGPEFLTYFQNEAQLDKSGLPSDRFFAERPEGSVSTLKIQRTQQEDSAVYLCASSRRDRGNTGELFFGEGSRLTVL.

V gene TRBV7-9 combines with J gene TRBJ1-3; unclear D gene. CDR3 size: 16 residues. Germline CDR1 is SEHNR and CDR2 is FQNEAQ (reference sequence). Deletions cut 1 base from V and 2 bases from J, with 12 bases between. The CDR3 nucleotides are TGTGCCAGCAGCTTAGGGGGTAGGATCGCTGGAAACACCATATATTTT. It is translated as CASSLGGRIAGNTIYF.

The table lists this clonotype with a few counts. The chain combines TRBV30 with TRBJ1-2, with D maybe TRBD1 (5 bases). Germline CDR1 and CDR2: GTSNPN and SVGIG (reference sequence). The CDR3 has 12 residues. Trimming took off 7 bases at V and 2 bases at J, with 11 bases between the two ends. The CDR3 reads CASGTGNYGYTF. As DNA, the CDR3 is TGTGCCTCCGGGACGGGGAACTATGGCTACACCTTC.

The chain has TRBV7-3 and TRBJ2-2; D is possibly TRBD1 (6 bases). CDR3 length: 14 amino acids. The germline gives CDR1 SGHTA, CDR2 FQGTGA. Deletions cut 4 bases from V and 3 bases from J, with 9 bases between. CDR3 protein: CASSSQGDTGELFF. The DNA for the CDR3 is TGTGCCAGCAGCTCACAGGGAGACACCGGGGAGCTGTTTTTT.

This chain connects TRBV6-5 to TRBJ2-3, with 7 bases aligning to TRBD2. The CDR3 extends over 19 amino acids. The germline V gene encodes CDR1 MNHEY and CDR2 SVGAGI. With V trimmed by 2 bases and J by 0 bases, 14 bases remained unmatched. The CDR3 spells CASSYAQSLVAGSTDTQYF. CDR3 coding DNA: TGTGCCAGCAGTTACGCACAAAGCCTTGTAGCGGGCAGCACAGATACGCAGTATTTT.

A single count supports this clonotype. The V gene is TRBV19, the J gene TRBJ2-4, with 7 bases identical to TRBD1. With 4 bases clipped from V and 5 bases from J, the junction kept 2 bases outside the gene matches. CDR1 is LNHDA and CDR2 is SQIVND in the germline V gene (reference sequence). The CDR3 is made up of 13 amino acids. This chain's CDR3 is CASSRQGENIQYF. The CDR3 bases are TGTGCCAGTAGTAGGCAGGGGGAAAACATTCAGTACTTC.

The chain recombines TRBV7-9 with TRBJ2-2, with D perhaps matching TRBD2 (5 bases). Germline values: CDR1 SEHNR, CDR2 FQNEAQ (reference sequence). This CDR3 is built from 15 residues. The V gene lost 0 bases and the J gene lost 4 bases, with 9 bases spanning the gap. For the CDR3, the DNA is TGTGCCAGCAGCTTAGCGCATACTAGCACCGGGGAGCTGTTTTTT. It is translated as CASSLAHTSTGELFF. Using reference TRBV7-9 and TRBJ2-2 for the parts outside the CDR3, the full variable domain is DTGVSQNPRHKITKRGQNVTFRCDPISEHNRLYWYRQTLGQGPEFLTYFQNEAQLEKSRLLSDRFSAERPKGSFSTLEIQRTEQGDSAMYLCASSLAHTSTGELFFGEGSRLTVL.

This sequence joins TRBV2 and TRBJ1-5; 8 nucleotides agree with TRBD1. Germline-derived CDR1 and CDR2 are SNHLY and FYNNEI. V shed 6 bases and J 1 base; nucleotides not matched to a gene: 8. The CDR3 totals 16 residues. The CDR3 sequence: CASSSGQETSNQPQHF. In DNA form, the CDR3 reads TGTGCCAGCAGCTCGGGACAGGAGACGAGCAATCAGCCCCAGCATTTT.

V usage is TRBV20-1 and J usage is TRBJ1-5; the match to TRBD1 covers 7 bases. The trim removed 5 bases at V and 7 bases at J, leaving 5 bases unmatched. The germline V gene encodes CDR1 DFQATT and CDR2 SNEGSKA (reference sequence). This CDR3 is built from 12 residues. CDR3 region: CSAETGSQPQHF. The CDR3 bases are TGCAGTGCTGAGACAGGGTCCCAGCCCCAGCATTTT.

CDR3 sequence reads: CAISKGQGTNYGYTF. DNA of the CDR3: TGTGCCATCAGTAAGGGACAGGGAACAAACTATGGCTACACCTTC. The gene calls are TRBV10-3 and TRBJ1-2, with 9 bases that match TRBD1. Germline assignment: CDR1 ENHRY and CDR2 SYGVKD. Trimming at V came to 5 bases and at J to 2 bases, leaving 6 bases not matched to a gene. The CDR3 contains 15 residues.

The gene calls are TRBV20-1 and TRBJ2-2, with 8 bases fitting TRBD2. The CDR3 sequence is 13 residues long. The J segment lost 4 bases and the V segment lost 3 bases, leaving 1 base of the junction unmatched. Germline V gene data show CDR1 as DFQATT and CDR2 as SNEGSKA (reference sequence). CDR3 amino acids: CSASGGVTGELFF. The CDR3 nucleotides are TGCAGTGCTAGCGGGGGGGTCACCGGGGAGCTGTTTTTT.

As for this clonotype: The conserved closing phenylalanine or tryptophan is absent in this CDR3, likely reflecting a read error. The chain employs TRBV6-1 and TRBJ1-2; tentative D call: TRBD1 (5 bases). CDR1 is MNHNS, CDR2 SASEGT, per germline. The V gene lost 6 bases and the J gene lost 7 bases, with 18 bases spanning the gap. The CDR3 has 14 residues. Written as DNA, the CDR3 is TGTGCCAGCAGGCAATCGGGGGGGGAGTCTGGCTACACCTCC. Its translation: CASRQSGGESGYTS.